A single sample is the source of the 5 T cell receptor beta chains below, sequenced in a study of molecular identifiers for immune sequencing clone quantification. TCRdb used MiXCR to reprocess the PCR reads, holding one entry per CDR3 protein. Of 550,000 to 750,000 distinct CDR3 sequences in the sample, less than 20% were seen once. The source material was naive CD8+ T cells from blood, with Jurkat cell RNA spiked in. The subset: FACS-sorted CD8+CD4-CCR7+CD45RA+ naive T cells. Receptors originate from a human donor in good health. Some libraries in this study had Jurkat cell RNA spiked in.

This clonotype was seen many times. This chain uses TRBV19 with TRBJ2-1, with TRBD2 matching over 7 bases. J was trimmed by 7 bases and V by 1 base; bases with no gene match: 1. The CDR3 covers 13 residues. Germline CDR1 reads LNHDA; CDR2 reads SQIVND (reference sequence). The CDR3 DNA reads as TGTGCCAGTAGTATAGGGGGAGGGAATGAGCAGTTCTTC. Protein sequence: CASSIGGGNEQFF.

The sample holds many counts of this clonotype. The chain is built from TRBV6-2 or TRBV6-3 and TRBJ2-7; 10 bases are a match to TRBD2. The V segment lost 8 bases and the J segment 6 bases; nucleotides outside the gene matches: 13. The CDR3 covers 15 residues. Germline V gives CDR1 MNHEY, CDR2 SVGEGT. This CDR3 is CASFRVGLAELEQYF. The CDR3 DNA reads TGTGCCAGCTTTCGTGTAGGACTAGCGGAGCTCGAGCAGTACTTC.

Details on this clonotype: Germline is not matched at one junction end, which may reflect a read error. The CDR3 sequence is CGVLLTTLGNTEAFF. CDR3 coding DNA: TGCGGCGTACTACTTACTACGTTGGGTAACACTGAAGCTTTCTTT. The V gene is TRBV29-1, the J gene TRBJ1-1, with unresolved D. CDR1 is SQVTM, CDR2 ANQGSEA, per germline. This CDR3 has 15 residues.

This clonotype appeared many times. The chain combines TRBV5-6 with TRBJ1-1, with D unclear. The CDR3 covers 14 residues. Germline CDR1 SGHDT, CDR2 YYEEEE. V was shortened by 0 bases and J by 0 bases, with 6 bases between the two germline ends. The CDR3 loop is CASSLALLNTEAFF. Written as DNA, the CDR3 is TGTGCCAGCAGCTTGGCTCTACTGAACACTGAAGCTTTCTTT.

This chain joins TRBV7-2 and TRBJ1-2; D remains ambiguous. V lost 8 bases, J lost 0 bases, and 4 bases lay in between. In germline, CDR1 is SGHTA, CDR2 FQGNSA. The CDR3 loop spans 11 amino acids. CDR3 coding DNA: TGTGCCAGCGGCGCTAACTATGGCTACACCTTC. Protein product: CASGANYGYTF.